This T cell receptor beta chain was captured in a study of T cell clones after liver transplantation. Across the whole study: Pre-transplant mixed lymphocyte reactions yielded third-party-reactive TCRbeta sequences as comparators for graft-donor-reactive sequences. Tolerant meant at least one year fully off immunosuppression without liver enzymes above twice normal. Samples came pre-transplant, pre-randomization before withdrawal, and post-randomization after withdrawal ended. Overall study findings and caveats: Conclusions were preliminary, with small, heterogeneous patient groups.

TCRdb's copy holds only in-frame clones and misses some; the assay was immunoSEQ multiplex PCR. In the table there are tens of thousands of clones, 70% to 90% of which are singletons. The CDR3 spans 13 residues. Trimming stripped 3 bases from V and 6 bases from J, with 11 bases between. Germline V gene lookup returns CDR1 MNHEY and CDR2 SMNVEV (reference sequence). A note on this clone: Its matching antigen is unknown.

The rearrangement joins TRBV27 to TRBJ1-1; D is uncertain. The sequences come from CD8+ T cells from blood, collected 12 months after liver transplant. The TCR was taken from a human patient who received a liver transplant. Some T cells may be supplied by the graft donor. This CDR3 is CASSFGRHAEAFF. CDR3 coding DNA: TGTGCCAGCAGTTTCGGGAGGCACGCTGAAGCTTTCTTT.